This TCR beta chain was recorded in a study of OX40 agonist ivuxolimab in advanced cancers. The overall study: Patients in dose escalation had liver, melanoma, kidney or head and neck cancers. Study results and limitations: The study observed clonal expansion of CD4+ and CD8+ blood T cells by week 6 at 0.1 to 3.0 mg/kg.

Sequenced by immunoSEQ multiplex PCR; TCRdb stores in-frame clones only, minus some. The data contain approximately 69,000 clones, 88% of them singletons. The germline gives CDR1 MDHEN, CDR2 SYDVKM. Germline trimming cut 4 bases from V and 2 bases from J; bases unmatched to any gene: 8. The length of the CDR3 is 15 residues. With regard to this clone: Its antigen is still unknown.

V is TRBV28 and J is TRBJ2-7; 7 nucleotides match TRBD1. This specimen was CD4+ or CD8+ T cells sorted from blood, taken in a trial of the OX40 agonist ivuxolimab. This clonotype was sampled from an adult with an advanced solid tumor such as melanoma, head and neck, liver or kidney cancer. CDR3 coding DNA: TGTGCCAGCAGTTCCAACTTTGGACAGGCCTACGAGCAGTACTTC. Translated: CASSSNFGQAYEQYF. The variable domain in full, with the rest retrieved from reference TRBV28 and TRBJ2-7, is DVKVTQSSRYLVKRTGEKVFLECVQDMDHENMFWYRQDPGLGLRLIYFSYDVKMKEKGDIPEGYSVSREKKERFSLILESASTNQTSMYLCASSSNFGQAYEQYFGPGTRLTVT.